This TCR beta chain was observed in a study of blood T cell repertoires in COVID-19. Repertoires were generated with immunoSEQ multiplex PCR, while TCRdb's copy carries only in-frame clones and drops some. The data show about 160,000 clones, over 70% seen once. CDR1 and CDR2 from the germline V gene are LNHDA and SQIVND (reference sequence). The CDR3 sequence is 14 residues long. Unmatched junction bases numbered 4, after V lost 6 bases and J lost 2 bases. V gene TRBV19 combines with J gene TRBJ1-5; 7 bases are a match to TRBD1. This receptor was identified in a woman older than 75 with active or convalescent COVID-19. Sequencing used peripheral blood. The CDR3 reads CASSFQGGNQPQHF. DNA of the CDR3: TGTGCCAGTAGCTTCCAGGGGGGCAATCAGCCCCAGCATTTT.